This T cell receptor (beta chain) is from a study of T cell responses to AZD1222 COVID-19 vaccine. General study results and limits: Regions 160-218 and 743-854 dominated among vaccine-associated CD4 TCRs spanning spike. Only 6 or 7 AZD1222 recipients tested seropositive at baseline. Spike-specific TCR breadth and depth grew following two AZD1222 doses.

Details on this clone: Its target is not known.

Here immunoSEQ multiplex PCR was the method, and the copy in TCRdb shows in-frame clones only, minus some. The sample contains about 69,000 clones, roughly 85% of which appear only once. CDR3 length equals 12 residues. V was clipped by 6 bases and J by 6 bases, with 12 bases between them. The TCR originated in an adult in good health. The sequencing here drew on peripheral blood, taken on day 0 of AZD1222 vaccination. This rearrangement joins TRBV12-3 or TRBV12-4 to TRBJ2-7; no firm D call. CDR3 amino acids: CASSPEGFEQYF. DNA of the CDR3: TGTGCCAGCAGCCCCGAAGGGTTCGAGCAGTACTTC.